This T cell receptor beta chain was observed in a study of blood T cell repertoires in COVID-19. For the study at large: From the United States, Italy and Spain came samples of acute and convalescent COVID-19. PBMCs, B-cell-depleted T cells, or T cells provided the cDNA or gDNA that made up the material.

Trimming removed 3 bases at V and 7 bases at J, with 13 bases between. CDR3 size: 14 residues. CDR1 is SGDLS and CDR2 is YYNGEE in the germline V gene. Study processing details: Estimated nucleated cell counts came from reference gene primer amplification. Sequenced by immunoSEQ multiplex PCR; TCRdb stores in-frame clones only, minus some. Clone size and the V and J calls come from that table; the DNA yielded D and trimming. The repertoire holds about 120,000 clones, more than 60% seen once, with roughly 2.1% in the top ten. The gene calls are TRBV9 and TRBJ1-4; TRBD1 is a possible D gene (6 bases). This TCR came from an older man with acute or convalescent COVID-19. Sequenced material: peripheral blood. The DNA of the CDR3 is TGTGCCAGCAGCGCCTACAGGGACGGTGAAAAACTGTTTTTT. Translating gives CASSAYRDGEKLFF.